Each of the 14 T cell receptor beta chains below was sequenced from the same sample in a study of molecular identifiers for immune sequencing clone quantification. One entry per CDR3 protein results from TCRdb running MiXCR on the PCR reads. The sample gives more than 85,000 distinct CDR3 sequences, 30% to 45% of which show up once; about 9.7% is in the top ten. Source material: naive CD8+ T cells from blood, with Jurkat cell RNA spiked in. Stated subset: FACS-sorted CD8+CD4-CCR7+CD45RA+ naive T cells. The receptors come from a human donor in good health. Some libraries in this study had Jurkat cell RNA spiked in.

A few counts support this clonotype. For the CDR3, the DNA is TGTGCCAGCAGCCGGAGCTCCTACAATGAGCAGTTCTTC. As protein: CASSRSSYNEQFF. V is TRBV14 and J is TRBJ2-1, with D unclear. This CDR3 has 13 residues. Germline loops: CDR1 SGHDN, CDR2 FVKESK. Trimming removed 4 bases at V and 0 bases at J, with 4 bases between.

This clonotype was detected ten times or more. The rearrangement joins TRBV29-1 to TRBJ1-2, with TRBD1 as a possible D gene (6 bases). The V end lost 6 bases, the J end lost 2 bases, and 13 bases lay between the germline ends. There are 13 residues in the CDR3. The V gene's germline CDR1 is SQVTM and CDR2 ANQGSEA. CDR3 sequence (DNA): TGCAGCGTCGCAACAGGGATCAACTATGGCTACACCTTC. It specifies CSVATGINYGYTF.

The CDR3 DNA is TGCGCCAGCAGCCAAATAGGGACCGATGAGCAGTTCTTC. Translation gives CASSQIGTDEQFF. The rearrangement links TRBV4-3 to TRBJ2-1, with D possibly being TRBD1 or TRBD2 (5 bases each). The CDR3 extends over 13 amino acids. Germline CDR1 reads LGHNA; CDR2 reads YSLEER. V dropped 2 bases and J dropped 8 bases, with 10 bases sitting between them.

This clonotype has more than one count but fewer than ten. The chain is built from TRBV5-6 and TRBJ2-7; possible D gene TRBD2, 6 bases. CDR1 and CDR2 from the germline V gene are SGHDT and YYEEEE. The V end lost 3 bases, the J end lost 7 bases, and 11 bases lay between the germline ends. There are 12 residues in the CDR3. The CDR3 DNA reads TGTGCCAGCAGCTCGACTAGTCCTGAGCAGTACTTC. Translation gives CASSSTSPEQYF.

The genes are TRBV13 and TRBJ1-2; no clear D. CDR1 PRHDT and CDR2 FYEKMQ come from the germline V gene (reference sequence). The germline V and J ends were trimmed by 3 bases and 2 bases, with 13 bases remaining between them. This CDR3 spans 15 amino acids. The DNA for the CDR3 is TGTGCCAGCAGCTTCCCCTCCGACGGAAACTATGGCTACACCTTC. Amino acids: CASSFPSDGNYGYTF.

The chain joins TRBV6-2 or TRBV6-3 to TRBJ2-1; 13 bases map to TRBD2. The V gene's germline CDR1 is MNHEY and CDR2 SVGEGT. After removal of 5 bases from V and 3 bases from J, the junction contained 10 bases not matched to a gene. The CDR3 extends over 18 amino acids. Written as DNA, the CDR3 is TGTGCCAGCAGTAAGTTGAAGGGGACTAGCGGGAACTACAATGAGCAGTTCTTC. This encodes CASSKLKGTSGNYNEQFF.

With regard to this clonotype: A much larger clone lies a single base off, so this may be a read error. The V and J genes are TRBV28 and TRBJ2-7, with D uncertain. The CDR3 contains 14 residues. Germline CDR1 is MDHEN and CDR2 is SYDVKM. The CDR3 DNA follows: TGTGCCTGCAGCCACCTGGACGGTCCCTACGAGCAGTACTTC. Translating gives CACSHLDGPYEQYF.

There are many counts of this clonotype. The chain carries TRBV9 and TRBJ2-3; D is unclear. Trimming removed 3 bases at V and 2 bases at J, with 10 bases between. The germline V gene has CDR1 SGDLS and CDR2 YYNGEE. CDR3 length equals 14 residues. The CDR3 reads CASSDPNYTDTQYF. CDR3 nucleotides: TGTGCCAGCAGCGACCCAAACTACACAGATACGCAGTATTTT.

The chain uses TRBV11-2 and TRBJ2-7; TRBD2 agrees at 12 bases. Germline CDR1 and CDR2: SGHAT and FQNNGV. The CDR3 runs to 18 residues. The ends lost 3 bases at V and 2 bases at J; junction bases unmatched: 11. The chain's CDR3 is CASSLVPTSGSVAYEQYF. The CDR3 nucleotides are TGTGCCAGCAGCTTGGTACCGACTAGCGGGAGCGTCGCCTACGAGCAGTACTTC.

This sequence joins TRBV28 and TRBJ1-2; TRBD1 matches at 8 bases. V lost 4 bases to trimming and J lost 9 bases; unmatched junction nucleotides: 10. The germline gives CDR1 MDHEN, CDR2 SYDVKM. This CDR3 is 14 amino acids long. The CDR3 sequence: CASSSGQVPHCYTF. The CDR3 bases are TGTGCCAGCAGTTCGGGACAGGTTCCCCACTGCTACACCTTC.

The rearrangement uses TRBV3-1 and TRBJ2-7, with D perhaps TRBD2 (6 bases). The CDR3 is 14 residues long. Germline-derived CDR1 and CDR2 are LGHDT and YNNKEL (reference sequence). V was shortened by 2 bases and J by 5 bases, with 13 bases between the two germline ends. DNA of the CDR3: TGTGCCAGCAGCCAAAGCCGATGGGGGGACGAGCAGTACTTC. Residues: CASSQSRWGDEQYF.

This clonotype has a handful of counts. The V and J genes are TRBV27 and TRBJ2-2; TRBD2 matches at 9 bases. Germline V CDR1 and CDR2: MNHEY, SMNVEV (reference sequence). The V gene end was trimmed by 5 bases and the J gene end by 6 bases; junction bases not matched to a gene: 10. This CDR3 region has 16 residues. The CDR3 DNA sequence: TGTGCCAGCAGTCAACTGACTAGCGGAGGGTCCGGGGAGCTGTTTTTT. It is translated as CASSQLTSGGSGELFF.

This clonotype was found many times. The V gene is TRBV27, the J gene TRBJ2-7; 9 bases align to TRBD1. The V gene's germline CDR1 is MNHEY and CDR2 SMNVEV (reference sequence). Trimming took 8 bases from V and 3 from J; bases not matched to a gene: 5. The CDR3 length is 13 residues. CDR3 sequence: CASAGTGYYEQYF. CDR3 in DNA: TGTGCCAGCGCCGGGACAGGGTACTACGAGCAGTACTTC.

About this clonotype: A much larger clone sits a single nucleotide away, making a read error possible. This chain connects TRBV6-5 to TRBJ2-5, with D possibly matching TRBD1 (7 bases). The CDR3 totals 15 residues. CDR1 is MNHEY and CDR2 is SVGAGI in the germline V gene. The germline V and J ends were trimmed by 8 bases and 4 bases, with 20 bases remaining between them. CDR3 bases: TGTGCCAGCGGACTGCGCTCAGGGGGAGGAGAGACCCAGTACTTC. Residues: CASGLRSGGGETQYF.